A selection of T cell receptor beta chains follows, all from one sample in a study of blood T cell repertoires in COVID-19. Only in-frame clones appear in the TCRdb table, and some are missing; sequencing was by immunoSEQ multiplex PCR. The repertoire holds around 40,000 clones, with approximately 85% as singletons. Sequenced material: peripheral blood. Source of these receptors: a human donor in a cohort sampled during active COVID-19. Each CDR3 is given with its conserved first and last residue. A D gene is named only where the DNA matches it firmly. Clone size is given for some rows only: seen once, a few or many times, or a class if the clone is expanded.

v_gene	d_gene	j_gene	abundance	CDR3nt	CDR3aa
TRBV5-4	TRBD1	TRBJ1-1	.	TGTGCCAGCAGCTTGGAGGGGGCCATGAACACTGAAGCTTTCTTT	CASSLEGAMNTEAFF
TRBV6-5	.	TRBJ2-5	.	TGTGCCAGCAGTTATCAAAGTGGGGGGGAGACCCAGTACTTC	CASSYQSGGETQYF
TRBV30	TRBD1	TRBJ1-2	.	TGTGCCTACCGGGACAGGCCTCGTTCGGACTATGGCTACACCTTC	CAYRDRPRSDYGYTF
TRBV10-1	.	TRBJ2-2	.	TGCGCCAGCAGTGAGTCGACAGGGAGGAACCCCACCGGGGAGCTGTTTTTT	CASSESTGRNPTGELFF
TRBV5-4	TRBD1	TRBJ1-6	.	TGTGCCAGCAGCTTGGAACAGGGGGCTGCACCCCTCCACTTT	CASSLEQGAAPLHF
TRBV27	.	TRBJ2-1	.	TGTGCCAGCAGTCCAGTGGGGGCCCCCCTTACAATCGAGCAGTTCTTC	CASSPVGAPLTIEQFF
TRBV5-4	.	TRBJ1-2	once	TGTGCCAGCAGCCCTTGGCCTAGGGGCGGGGGCGGGGAGCCGGACTATGGCTACACCTTC	CASSPWPRGGGGEPDYGYTF
TRBV6-5	.	TRBJ2-5	.	TGTGCCAGCCGGAGGTTCAGCCAAGAGACCCAGTACTTC	CASRRFSQETQYF
TRBV3-1/TRBV3-2	.	TRBJ2-6	.	TGTGCCAGCATTAGCTCCGGGGCCAACGTCCTGACTTTC	CASISSGANVLTF
TRBV11-1	TRBD1	TRBJ1-4	once	TGTGCCAGCAGCACCGACAGGGGCCCTAATGAAAAACTGTTTTTT	CASSTDRGPNEKLFF
TRBV5-1	.	TRBJ2-6	.	TGCGCCAGCAGCTCCCCGGGACAACGCTCTGGGGCCAACGTCCTGACTTTC	CASSSPGQRSGANVLTF
TRBV15	.	TRBJ2-2	.	TGTGCCACCAGCACCCTAGTAGGGGGCACCGGGGAGCTGTTTTTT	CATSTLVGGTGELFF
TRBV27	TRBD1	TRBJ2-5	.	TGTGCCAGCAGTTTGACAGGGTGGGGGGAGACCCAGTACTTC	CASSLTGWGETQYF
TRBV7-3	.	TRBJ2-1	.	TGTGCCAGCAGCTTAAGGCTCAATGAGCAGTTCTTC	CASSLRLNEQFF
TRBV6-6	TRBD1	TRBJ1-2	.	TGTGCCAGCAGTCAACAGGGGGCCCCTCTTCACTATGGCTACACCTTC	CASSQQGAPLHYGYTF
TRBV5-1	.	TRBJ1-1	.	TGCGCCAGCAGCTTGGGTCCCGGGACACCGAACACTGAAGCTTTCTTT	CASSLGPGTPNTEAFF
TRBV5-4	TRBD2	TRBJ2-2	.	TGTGCCAGCAGCCCCCAAGCGGGGGGGCTACCCGGGGAGCTGTTTTTT	CASSPQAGGLPGELFF
TRBV24-1	TRBD2	TRBJ2-1	.	TGTGCCACCAGTGATACCTTGCTAGCGGGAGCCTACAATGAGCAGTTCTTC	CATSDTLLAGAYNEQFF
TRBV9	.	TRBJ2-2	.	TGTGCCAGCAGCGTAAACCGAGGAGCCGGGGAGCTGTTTTTT	CASSVNRGAGELFF
TRBV11-3	TRBD2	TRBJ2-7	many	TGTGCCAGCAGCCCAGGAAAACTAGCGGGGGACTACGAGCAGTACTTC	CASSPGKLAGDYEQYF
TRBV5-4	.	TRBJ2-7	.	TGTGCCAGCAGCCCGGCAGGGAGGGGGAATTACGAGCAGTACTTC	CASSPAGRGNYEQYF
TRBV10-3	.	TRBJ1-1	once	TGTGCCACTACCCGAGGGACTGAAGCTTTCTTT	CATTRGTEAFF
TRBV5-1	.	TRBJ1-1	once	TGCGCCAGCAGCCCCGATGGGCAGCCAAACACTGAAGCTTTCTTT	CASSPDGQPNTEAFF
TRBV5-5	TRBD1	TRBJ2-5	once	TGTGCCAGCAGCTTGGAAGGGACAGGGTCGGAGACCCAGTACTTC	CASSLEGTGSETQYF
TRBV7-9	.	TRBJ2-1	.	TGTGCCAGCAGCTTAGGGTCGGGCGGGCCCGCCCTCTACAATGAGCAGTTCTTC	CASSLGSGGPALYNEQFF
TRBV28	TRBD1	TRBJ1-1	once	TGTGCCAGCACAGGGGGTTCGTACACTGAAGCTTTCTTT	CASTGGSYTEAFF
TRBV19	.	TRBJ2-7	.	TGTGCCAGTACCTCTAACCTCGGGGAGCAGTACTTC	CASTSNLGEQYF
TRBV4-1	TRBD1	TRBJ1-2	.	TGCGCCAGCAGCCAACAGGGGGACTATGGCTACACCTTC	CASSQQGDYGYTF
TRBV4-3	.	TRBJ1-4	few	TGCGCCAGCTCACAGGATTACAAGTACCCAACTAATGAAAAACTGTTTTTT	CASSQDYKYPTNEKLFF